This TCR beta chain stems from a study of OX40 agonist ivuxolimab in advanced cancers. Study-wide context: The drug used for patients, ivuxolimab, was an agonistic anti-OX40 (CD134) antibody.

The method was immunoSEQ multiplex PCR; TCRdb's version includes in-frame clones alone and lacks a portion of them. Of fewer than 85,000 clones in the sample, around 86% were seen once. The sequence came from an adult with an advanced solid tumor such as melanoma, head and neck, liver or kidney cancer. The specimen comprised CD4+ or CD8+ T cells sorted from blood, sampled in a trial of the OX40 agonist ivuxolimab.

CDR3 coding DNA: TGTGCCAGCAGCTTCCACGCCGGGACAGGGGTTGGAAACACCATATATTTT. This codes for CASSFHAGTGVGNTIYF. The V call is TRBV7-9, the J call TRBJ1-3; TRBD1 matches 10 bases. Germline lookup yields CDR1 SEHNR and CDR2 FQNEAQ (reference sequence). With 3 bases clipped from V and 3 bases from J, the junction kept 8 bases outside the gene matches. The CDR3 spans 17 residues.